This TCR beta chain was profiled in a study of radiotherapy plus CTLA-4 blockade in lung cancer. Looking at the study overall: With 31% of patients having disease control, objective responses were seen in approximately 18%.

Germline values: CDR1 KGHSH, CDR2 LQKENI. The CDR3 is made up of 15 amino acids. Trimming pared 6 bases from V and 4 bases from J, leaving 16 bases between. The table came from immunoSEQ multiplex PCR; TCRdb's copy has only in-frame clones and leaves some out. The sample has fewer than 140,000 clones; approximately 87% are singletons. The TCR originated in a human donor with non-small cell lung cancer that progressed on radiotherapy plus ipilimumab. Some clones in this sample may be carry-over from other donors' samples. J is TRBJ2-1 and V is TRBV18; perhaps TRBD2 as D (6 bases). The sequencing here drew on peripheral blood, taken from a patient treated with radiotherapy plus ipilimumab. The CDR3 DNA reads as TGTGCCAGCTCCCCTCCGTGGGGGGAGTACAATGAGCAGTTCTTC. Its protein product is CASSPPWGEYNEQFF.